These 5 T cell receptor beta chains were all obtained from the same sample, sequenced in a study of blood T cell repertoires in COVID-19. The protocol was immunoSEQ multiplex PCR, while the TCRdb copy is restricted to in-frame clones and leaves out a portion. The sample carries about 190,000 clones, less than 80% recorded once. The sample was peripheral blood. Source of these receptors: a woman aged 45-60 years with acute or convalescent COVID-19.

This chain joins TRBV27 and TRBJ2-2; tentative D call: TRBD2 (6 bases). Trimming left V 7 bases short and J 3 bases short, with 18 bases between. Germline values: CDR1 MNHEY, CDR2 SMNVEV (reference sequence). The CDR3 is 16 residues long. Here the CDR3 reads CASIPTGAFDTGELFF. The CDR3 DNA reads TGTGCCAGCATCCCGACGGGAGCCTTCGACACCGGGGAGCTGTTTTTT.

The chain uses TRBV16 and TRBJ1-5; tentative D call: TRBD1 (5 bases). This CDR3 has 15 residues. Germline V gene data show CDR1 as KGHSY and CDR2 as FQNENV. Trimming removed 0 bases from V and 7 bases from J, with 13 bases in between. CDR3 region: CASSQSGRAGQPQHF. In nucleotides, the CDR3 is TGTGCCAGCAGCCAATCTGGCAGGGCAGGCCAGCCCCAGCATTTT.

This sequence joins TRBV6-5 and TRBJ2-1, with 11 bases aligning to TRBD2. This CDR3 has 16 amino acids. Per germline, CDR1 MNHEY and CDR2 SVGAGI. The trim removed 4 bases at V and 7 bases at J, leaving 9 bases unmatched. CDR3 DNA sequence: TGTGCCAGCAGTTCGGTCCTAGCGGGAGGATTAAATGAGCAGTTCTTC. Translating it yields CASSSVLAGGLNEQFF.

The chain joins TRBV6-5 to TRBJ2-1; 7 bases line up with TRBD2. The germline gives CDR1 MNHEY, CDR2 SVGAGI. The ends lost 7 bases at V and 8 bases at J; junction bases unmatched: 2. This CDR3 has 11 amino acids. The CDR3 DNA reads TGTGCCAGCAAGCGGGGCCATGAGCAGTTCTTC. Translating it yields CASKRGHEQFF.

This sequence joins TRBV19 and TRBJ1-5; D unclear. There are 17 residues in the CDR3. In germline, CDR1 is LNHDA, CDR2 SQIVND (reference sequence). The V end lost 2 bases, the J end lost 4 bases, and 18 bases lay between the germline ends. For the CDR3, the DNA is TGTGCCAGTAGTATACCTTCGGCTCGAGGGTCTAATCAGCCCCAGCATTTT. It specifies CASSIPSARGSNQPQHF.